This T cell receptor beta chain comes out of a study of blood T cell repertoires in COVID-19. Across the study: The origin of the acute and convalescent COVID-19 samples was the United States, Italy and Spain. The cDNA or gDNA used as material had been derived from T cells, B-cell-depleted T cells, or PBMCs.

Germline values: CDR1 MNHEY, CDR2 SVGAGI. The CDR3 runs 15 residues. V shed 4 bases, J shed 6 bases, and the junction held 9 bases outside the gene matches. Original handling: Nucleated cell counts were estimated from reference gene primer amplification. Assay used: immunoSEQ multiplex PCR; TCRdb lists only in-frame clones, some missing. V and J calls and clone size are those listed in that table; D and trimming were worked out from the DNA. Counted here are about 100,000 clones, 80% occurring once; the ten biggest clones make up approximately 31%. This clone was found a few times. The chain links TRBV6-5 to TRBJ1-1; 9 bases agree with TRBD1. The source material was peripheral blood. This receptor was obtained from a man aged 65-85 years with active or convalescent COVID-19. The DNA of the CDR3 is TGTGCCAGCAGTTCAACCGGGACAGGGTACTCTGAAGCTTTCTTT. As protein: CASSSTGTGYSEAFF.